The clone carrying this T cell receptor beta chain was counted between two and nine times. The sample belongs to a study of shared clonotypes between healthy human individuals. The authors loaded 200 ng DNA, around 32,000 T cell genomes, into sorted-subset replicate PCRs. Some clones are missing from TCRdb's copy, which holds only in-frame ones; the method was immunoSEQ multiplex PCR. The sample lists about 710,000 clones; roughly 72% were seen once. CDR1 and CDR2 (germline): SEHNR, FQNEAQ (reference sequence). Trimming cost V 1 base and J 5 bases, with 11 bases left between them. The CDR3 is 14 residues long.

Sequenced sample: memory CD4+ T cells sorted from blood. This sample's subset: CD45RA-negative fraction. This sequence joins TRBV7-9 and TRBJ1-2; D remains ambiguous. This clonotype originated in a woman between 25 and 40 years old in good health. The CDR3 protein is CASSLGSFSYGYTF. Here the CDR3 DNA reads TGTGCCAGCAGCTTAGGCAGTTTCTCATATGGCTACACCTTC. The complete variable domain, with remaining parts taken from reference TRBV7-9 and TRBJ1-2, reads DTGVSQNPRHKITKRGQNVTFRCDPISEHNRLYWYRQTLGQGPEFLTYFQNEAQLEKSRLLSDRFSAERPKGSFSTLEIQRTEQGDSAMYLCASSLGSFSYGYTFGSGTRLTVV.